This TCR beta chain was sequenced for a study of cytomegalovirus exposure and HLA in healthy donors. Overall study: The same platform used for the approximately 700 first-cohort repertoires was also used for the 120 or so validation repertoires, as a later analysis reported. Study results and caveats: It was approximately 170 TCR beta chains that were listed as cytomegalovirus-associated. Many donors shared some public TCRs, even though most TCR sequences were rare.

A note on this clone: Its antigen is undetermined.

TCRdb keeps only in-frame clones here, not all; method: immunoSEQ multiplex PCR. The profile shows about 63,000 clones, around 89% of them singletons. The specimen was PBMCs. The clonotype originates from a woman aged 18-29 years in good health and CMV-seronegative.

The CDR3, as DNA: TGCGCCAGCAGCAGGGACAGGGATGGAGAGACCCAGTACTTC. It translates to CASSRDRDGETQYF. V usage is TRBV5-1 and J usage is TRBJ2-5; 9 bases fit TRBD1. The CDR3 covers 14 residues. Losses at the gene ends were 4 bases for V and 4 bases for J; bases not matched to a gene: 5. Looked up from germline, CDR1 is SGHRS and CDR2 is YFSETQ.